This T cell receptor beta chain came from a study of OX40 agonist ivuxolimab in advanced cancers. Study overall: Ivuxolimab, which patients received intravenously every 2 weeks, was dosed at 0.01 to 10 mg/kg. Overall study results and limits: Averaged across samples, CD8+ T cells carried more expanded clones than CD4+ did.

For this clone: Its antigen is still unknown.

The CDR3 length is 12 residues. V shed 7 bases and J 7 bases; nucleotides not matched to a gene: 3. Per the germline V gene, CDR1 is SEHNR and CDR2 is FQNEAQ (reference sequence). Clones were sequenced by immunoSEQ multiplex PCR, and TCRdb holds only the in-frame ones, with some missing. The sample records roughly 48,000 clones, roughly 84% being singletons. This chain joins TRBV7-9 and TRBJ1-4; TRBD1 matches 7 bases. The sample here was CD4+ or CD8+ T cells sorted from blood, taken in a trial of the OX40 agonist ivuxolimab. The TCR comes from an adult with an advanced solid tumor such as melanoma, head and neck, liver or kidney cancer. The DNA for the CDR3 is TGTGCCAGCACCGGGACAGTTGAAAAACTGTTTTTT. It translates to CASTGTVEKLFF.